Below, 26 T cell receptor beta chains from the same sample are listed, as sequenced in a study of blood T cell repertoires in COVID-19. Profiled with immunoSEQ multiplex PCR; TCRdb holds only in-frame clones, not every one. This sample yields some 250,000 clones, of which approximately 83% are seen a single time; around 2.8% belongs to the top ten. The sequenced material came from peripheral blood. Receptors were obtained from a woman in her 30s who had recovered from COVID-19.

V usage is TRBV6-2 or TRBV6-3 and J usage is TRBJ2-7; TRBD2 agrees at 10 bases. After removal of 5 bases from V and 4 bases from J, the junction contained 5 bases not matched to a gene. The length of the CDR3 is 14 residues. Germline-derived CDR1 and CDR2 are MNHEY and SVGEGT. CDR3 sequence reads: CASSLSGGRYEQYF. The CDR3, as DNA: TGTGCCAGCAGTCTTAGCGGGGGGAGGTACGAGCAGTACTTC.

As DNA, the CDR3 is TGTGCCAGCAGCTTAATCGCAGGGTCTGACTATGGCTACACCTTC. Its protein is CASSLIAGSDYGYTF. This chain joins TRBV7-6 and TRBJ1-2; the D gene is possibly TRBD1 (5 bases). CDR1 and CDR2 (germline): SGHVS, FNYEAQ. The germline V and J ends were trimmed by 2 bases and 3 bases, with 13 bases remaining between them. This CDR3 has 15 amino acids.

The gene calls are TRBV19 and TRBJ1-5; possible D gene TRBD1, 6 bases. The CDR3 is made up of 14 amino acids. Trimming cost V 3 bases and J 3 bases, with 9 bases left between them. From germline, CDR1 is LNHDA and CDR2 SQIVND (reference sequence). DNA for the CDR3: TGTGCCAGTAGTATTTGGACAGACAATCAGCCCCAGCATTTT. Its protein product is CASSIWTDNQPQHF.

The rearrangement joins TRBV25-1 to TRBJ1-1, with no clear D. The CDR3 loop spans 14 amino acids. Between the trimmed V and J ends, which lost 3 bases and 1 base, there was a span of 9 bases. Germline V gene lookup returns CDR1 MGHDK and CDR2 SYGVNS. CDR3 in amino acids: CASSDPRGNTEAFF. In nucleotides, the CDR3 is TGTGCCAGCAGTGACCCGCGGGGGAACACTGAAGCTTTCTTT.

The chain recombines TRBV7-6 with TRBJ1-3; D gene uncertain. CDR1 and CDR2 from the germline V gene are SGHVS and FNYEAQ. The CDR3 is 16 amino acids. Trimming took off 1 base at V and 1 base at J, with 11 bases between the two ends. This chain's CDR3 is CASSLVAAGSGNTIYF. The DNA for the CDR3 is TGTGCCAGCAGCTTAGTAGCGGCAGGTTCTGGAAACACCATATATTTT. The variable domain in full, completed from reference TRBV7-6 and TRBJ1-3, reads GAGVSQSPRYKVTKRGQDVALRCDPISGHVSLYWYRQALGQGPEFLTYFNYEAQQDKSGLPNDRFSAERPEGSISTLTIQRTEQRDSAMYRCASSLVAAGSGNTIYFGEGSWLTVV.

CDR3 in amino acids: CASSQRSWGLTGELFF. The DNA of the CDR3 is TGTGCCAGCAGCCAACGTTCATGGGGGCTCACCGGGGAGCTGTTTTTT. The genes are TRBV14 and TRBJ2-2; a possible D gene is TRBD1 (6 bases). The V end was cut by 2 bases, the J end by 4 bases, with 14 bases between. The CDR3 loop spans 16 amino acids. Germline CDR1 is SGHDN and CDR2 is FVKESK.

This clone was picked up one time. This chain connects TRBV7-7 to TRBJ2-1, with D perhaps matching TRBD2 (6 bases). The CDR3 is 16 amino acids. Germline loops: CDR1 SSHAT, CDR2 FNYEAQ (reference sequence). V lost 4 bases and J lost 7, with 20 bases in between. CDR3 region: CASSSRVGGAQNEQFF. As DNA, the CDR3 is TGTGCCAGCAGCTCCAGGGTTGGAGGGGCGCAGAATGAGCAGTTCTTC.

This chain uses TRBV11-2 with TRBJ2-3; 13 nucleotides line up with TRBD2. V lost 4 bases and J lost 1; bases outside the gene matches: 11. The CDR3 runs 19 residues. From germline, CDR1 is SGHAT and CDR2 FQNNGV. This CDR3 is CASSYLSGTSGEGTDTQYF. The CDR3 DNA reads as TGTGCCAGCAGCTACCTTTCCGGGACTAGCGGGGAAGGCACAGATACGCAGTATTTT. The full variable domain, with the rest looked up from reference TRBV11-2 and TRBJ2-3, is EAGVAQSPRYKIIEKRQSVAFWCNPISGHATLYWYQQILGQGPKLLIQFQNNGVVDDSQLPKDRFSAERLKGVDSTLKIQPAKLEDSAVYLCASSYLSGTSGEGTDTQYFGPGTRLTVL.

The J gene is TRBJ1-5, the V gene TRBV5-6; D uncertain. Germline lookup yields CDR1 SGHDT and CDR2 YYEEEE. Trimming removed 4 bases at V and 4 bases at J, with 9 bases between. The length of the CDR3 is 13 residues. CDR3 residues: CASSLKANQPQHF. The CDR3 DNA follows: TGTGCCAGCAGCCTAAAAGCGAATCAGCCCCAGCATTTT.

The rearrangement uses TRBV19 and TRBJ2-7; 7 bases are shared with TRBD2. V dropped 5 bases and J dropped 2; count of bases not matched to a gene: 9. Germline V CDR1 and CDR2: LNHDA, SQIVND (reference sequence). This CDR3 is built from 15 residues. The CDR3 reads CASSVRGTTTYEQYF. For the CDR3, the DNA is TGTGCCAGTAGTGTTCGCGGGACTACCACCTACGAGCAGTACTTC.

The V gene is TRBV13, the J gene TRBJ2-3, with TRBD1 identical over 9 bases. Per the germline V gene, CDR1 is PRHDT and CDR2 is FYEKMQ (reference sequence). Trimming at V came to 4 bases and at J to 5 bases, leaving 7 bases not matched to a gene. This CDR3 contains 15 residues. The CDR3 spells CASSYSGTGLDTQYF. The CDR3 coding sequence is TGTGCCAGCAGCTACTCCGGGACAGGGTTAGATACGCAGTATTTT.

This rearrangement joins TRBV18 to TRBJ1-6; D remains ambiguous. The germline V and J ends were trimmed by 6 bases and 0 bases, with 6 bases remaining between them. Germline values: CDR1 KGHSH, CDR2 LQKENI. This CDR3 has 14 amino acids. The CDR3, as DNA: TGTGCCAGCTCCTTGAGCTCCTATAATTCACCCCTCCACTTT. Its translation is CASSLSSYNSPLHF. The full variable domain, with the rest looked up from reference TRBV18 and TRBJ1-6, is NAGVMQNPRHLVRRRGQEARLRCSPMKGHSHVYWYRQLPEEGLKFMVYLQKENIIDESGMPKERFSAEFPKEGPSILRIQQVVRGDSAAYFCASSLSSYNSPLHFGNGTRLTVT.

J is TRBJ1-6 and V is TRBV7-3; TRBD1 aligns across 8 bases. V lost 1 base, J lost 7 bases, and 6 bases stayed unmatched. The V gene's germline CDR1 is SGHTA and CDR2 FQGTGA. This CDR3 region has 16 residues. The CDR3 protein is CASSLRSTGGNSPLHF. As DNA, the CDR3 is TGTGCCAGCAGCTTAAGGAGTACAGGGGGGAATTCACCCCTCCACTTT.

V usage is TRBV7-2 and J usage is TRBJ1-2; TRBD1 agrees at 9 bases. CDR3 size: 15 residues. Germline-derived CDR1 and CDR2 are SGHTA and FQGNSA. With 1 base clipped from V and 0 bases from J, the junction kept 0 bases outside the gene matches. CDR3 DNA sequence: TGTGCCAGCAGCTTAGGACAGGGGGCTAACTATGGCTACACCTTC. Translating gives CASSLGQGANYGYTF. The entire variable domain, with the rest obtained from reference TRBV7-2 and TRBJ1-2, is as follows: GAGVSQSPSNKVTEKGKDVELRCDPISGHTALYWYRQSLGQGLEFLIYFQGNSAPDKSGLPSDRFSAERTGGSVSTLTIQRTQQEDSAVYLCASSLGQGANYGYTFGSGTRLTVV.

This chain links TRBV6-7 with TRBJ1-2, with 9 bases aligning to TRBD1. TRBV6-7 is reported as an ORF; its role is uncertain. This CDR3 has 15 residues. V gave up 4 bases and J gave up 2 bases; unmatched junction bases: 5. CDR3 residues: CASSSGTGKNYGYTF. CDR3 DNA sequence: TGTGCCAGCAGTTCAGGGACAGGGAAAAACTATGGCTACACCTTC.

This clone was found a few times. V gene TRBV27 combines with J gene TRBJ2-3; no clear D gene. V was trimmed by 4 bases and J by 1 base, leaving 9 bases between them. The CDR3 runs 14 residues. Germline values: CDR1 MNHEY, CDR2 SMNVEV (reference sequence). The CDR3 region is CASSWSEGTDTQYF. For the CDR3, the DNA is TGTGCCAGCAGTTGGAGCGAGGGCACAGATACGCAGTATTTT.

The chain has TRBV7-6 and TRBJ1-5; D call uncertain. There are 16 residues in the CDR3. V was trimmed by 2 bases and J by 0 bases, leaving 11 bases between them. In germline, CDR1 is SGHVS, CDR2 FNYEAQ. The CDR3 DNA sequence: TGTGCCAGCAGCTTAAGGCCCGACATTAGCAATCAGCCCCAGCATTTT. Amino acids: CASSLRPDISNQPQHF.

The genes are TRBV9 and TRBJ1-2; TRBD1 aligns across 7 bases. Germline CDR1 reads SGDLS; CDR2 reads YYNGEE. The CDR3 runs to 15 residues. V was pared by 2 bases and J by 4 bases, with 8 bases of the junction left unmatched. CDR3 sequence (DNA): TGTGCCAGCAGCGTTGGGACAGACCACTTCTATGGCTACACCTTC. It specifies CASSVGTDHFYGYTF.

J is TRBJ2-5 and V is TRBV4-3; tentative D call: TRBD2 (6 bases). The ends were cut back, 4 bases at V and 0 bases at J, with 9 bases in the middle. The CDR3 is 14 residues long. CDR1 is LGHNA and CDR2 is YSLEER in the germline V gene. CDR3 amino acids: CASSPGTYQETQYF. CDR3 in DNA: TGCGCCAGCAGCCCCGGGACTTACCAAGAGACCCAGTACTTC.

This clone appeared once. CDR3 loop: CASSLKQGGMDNEQFF. The CDR3 coding sequence is TGCGCCAGCAGCCTAAAACAGGGGGGAATGGACAATGAGCAGTTCTTC. This chain uses TRBV5-1 with TRBJ2-1, with 8 bases that match TRBD1. The CDR3 extends over 16 amino acids. The germline CDR1 and CDR2 sequences are SGHRS and YFSETQ. Trimming took 4 bases from V and 5 from J; bases not matched to a gene: 11. Complete variable domain (other parts from reference TRBV5-1 and TRBJ2-1): KAGVTQTPRYLIKTRGQQVTLSCSPISGHRSVSWYQQTPGQGLQFLFEYFSETQRNKGNFPGRFSGRQFSNSRSEMNVSTLELGDSALYLCASSLKQGGMDNEQFFGPGTRLTVL.

V and J are TRBV27 and TRBJ1-2; TRBD1 aligns across 9 bases. Germline CDR1 and CDR2: MNHEY and SMNVEV (reference sequence). Losses at the gene ends were 2 bases for V and 2 bases for J; bases not matched to a gene: 3. This CDR3 contains 15 residues. In DNA form, the CDR3 reads TGTGCCAGCAGTTTAAGACAGGGGGTCAACTATGGCTACACCTTC. It encodes CASSLRQGVNYGYTF.

The V gene is TRBV6-6, the J gene TRBJ2-7; 9 bases are shared with TRBD1. Germline loops: CDR1 MNHNY, CDR2 SVGAGI (reference sequence). There are 14 residues in the CDR3. J gave up 3 bases and V 8 bases, and 8 bases lay outside the gene matches. The CDR3 sequence is CASDKQGANYEQYF. The DNA for the CDR3 is TGTGCCAGCGACAAACAGGGGGCGAACTACGAGCAGTACTTC.

CDR3 residues: CASSLPTSYNEQFF. CDR3 DNA: TGTGCCAGCAGTTTACCGACTAGCTACAATGAGCAGTTCTTC. This chain links TRBV6-2 or TRBV6-3 with TRBJ2-1, with D perhaps matching TRBD2 (6 bases). This CDR3 has 14 amino acids. Trimming cost V 4 bases and J 3 bases, with 10 bases left between them. Germline-derived CDR1 and CDR2 are MNHEY and SVGEGT.

The CDR3 reads CASSYSSVGGGNTIYF. The CDR3 DNA reads as TGTGCCAGCAGTTACTCGAGTGTGGGGGGTGGAAACACCATATATTTT. The chain uses TRBV6-6 and TRBJ1-3; a weak D match, TRBD1 (5 bases). The ends were cut back, 0 bases at V and 3 bases at J, with 12 bases in the middle. Germline CDR1 is MNHNY and CDR2 is SVGAGI (reference sequence). This CDR3 is built from 16 residues.

The rearrangement links TRBV2 to TRBJ1-1; possible D gene TRBD1, 6 bases. V was cut by 7 bases and J by 3 bases, with 9 bases left in between. This CDR3 is 12 amino acids long. Germline CDR1 is SNHLY and CDR2 is FYNNEI. CDR3 region: CASTTGYTEAFF. CDR3 coding DNA: TGTGCCAGCACTACAGGGTACACTGAAGCTTTCTTT.

V gene TRBV9 combines with J gene TRBJ2-3; TRBD2 agrees at 9 bases. The CDR3 sequence is 17 residues long. With V trimmed by 3 bases and J by 2 bases, 10 bases remained unmatched. Looked up from germline, CDR1 is SGDLS and CDR2 is YYNGEE. The CDR3 bases are TGTGCCAGCAGCGCCTCTCGCCTAGCGGGGCTCACAGATACGCAGTATTTT. It is translated as CASSASRLAGLTDTQYF. The whole variable domain, remainder taken from reference TRBV9 and TRBJ2-3, is DSGVTQTPKHLITATGQRVTLRCSPRSGDLSVYWYQQSLDQGLQFLIQYYNGEERAKGNILERFSAQQFPDLHSELNLSSLELGDSALYFCASSASRLAGLTDTQYFGPGTRLTVL.